At least ten counts were recorded for the clone carrying this TCR beta chain. Its antigen is still unknown. RNA transcripts served as the template for amplifying TCR beta CDR3 regions. The TCR CDR3 first-round RT-PCR relied on the HTBI primer set. MiXCR, run by TCRdb on the multiplex PCR reads, gives a single entry per CDR3 protein. Of some 770,000 distinct CDR3 sequences listed, over 15% were seen once; the top ten hold 8.4%. CDR1 and CDR2 (germline): SNHLY, FYNNEI. The CDR3 covers 13 residues. Lactation, pregnancy, other autoimmune disease or uncontrolled infection led to exclusion of patients. The data are from a study of T cells in Graves' hyperthyroidism and ophthalmopathy. Points from the study as a whole: Blood also showed most of the thyroid clonotypes that were expanded above 0.001.

Sequencing used blood. The chain employs TRBV2 and TRBJ2-3, with 9 positions matching TRBD2. The sequence derives from a man aged 18 to 29 with Graves' hyperthyroidism. The CDR3 protein is CAREGGEADTQYF. CDR3 DNA sequence: TGTGCGCGGGAGGGGGGCGAGGCAGATACGCAGTATTTT.